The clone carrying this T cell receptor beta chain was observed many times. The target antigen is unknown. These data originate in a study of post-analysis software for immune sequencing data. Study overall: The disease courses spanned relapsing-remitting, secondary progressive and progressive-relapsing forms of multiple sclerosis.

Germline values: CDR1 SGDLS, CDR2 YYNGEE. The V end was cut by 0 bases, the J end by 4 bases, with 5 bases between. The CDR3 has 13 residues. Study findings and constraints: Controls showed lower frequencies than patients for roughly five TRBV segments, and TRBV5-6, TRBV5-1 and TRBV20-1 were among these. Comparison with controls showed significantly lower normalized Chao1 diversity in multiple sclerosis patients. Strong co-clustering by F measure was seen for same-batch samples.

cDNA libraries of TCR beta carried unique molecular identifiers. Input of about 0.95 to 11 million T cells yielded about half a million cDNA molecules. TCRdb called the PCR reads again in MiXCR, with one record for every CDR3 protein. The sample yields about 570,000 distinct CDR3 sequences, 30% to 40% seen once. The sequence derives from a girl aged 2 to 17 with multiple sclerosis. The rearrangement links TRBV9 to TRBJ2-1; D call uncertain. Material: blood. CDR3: CASSVEGYNEQFF. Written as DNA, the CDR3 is TGTGCCAGCAGCGTAGAAGGGTACAATGAGCAGTTCTTC.